Shown below are 14 T cell receptor beta chains from a single sample sequenced in a study of T cells in Graves' hyperthyroidism and ophthalmopathy. RNA transcripts yielded amplified TCR beta CDR3 regions. With the HTBI primer set, the TCR CDR3 went through a first round of RT-PCR. TCRdb ran MiXCR on the multiplex PCR reads and lists one entry per CDR3 protein. The sample lists 200,000 to 250,000 distinct CDR3 sequences, roughly 17% occurring once. The sequenced material came from blood. The receptors stem from a young woman with Graves' ophthalmopathy.

This clonotype was seen once. This is likely a read error, given that the CDR3 carries no conserved phenylalanine or tryptophan at its end. The CDR3 region has the DNA TGTGCCTGCAGCCCGGCCCCAGCGGGGGGTGGTGGGGCCCAGTACCTC. This encodes CACSPAPAGGGGAQYL. The V call is TRBV11-2, the J call TRBJ2-5, with 9 bases identical to TRBD2. The CDR3 covers 16 residues. Germline CDR1 and CDR2: SGHAT and FQNNGV.

This clonotype was seen repeatedly, ten times or more. The V call is TRBV2, the J call TRBJ1-1; the match to TRBD1 covers 7 bases. V lost 8 bases and J lost 2; bases outside the gene matches: 8. Germline CDR1 is SNHLY and CDR2 is FYNNEI. CDR3 size: 14 residues. Here the CDR3 DNA reads TGTGCCAGCCTTCCGGGACAGAGAAACACTGAAGCTTTCTTT. The encoded protein is CASLPGQRNTEAFF.

This clonotype was recorded many times. The V call is TRBV7-9, the J call TRBJ2-7, with D unclear. Germline V CDR1 and CDR2: SEHNR, FQNEAQ (reference sequence). CDR3 size: 13 residues. V was pared by 2 bases and J by 5 bases, with 10 bases between. Here the CDR3 DNA reads TGTGCCAGCAGCTTACGGGCAGCTCACGAGCAGTACTTC. It is translated as CASSLRAAHEQYF.

For this clonotype: A read error may explain this, as a much larger clone is one base away. The genes are TRBV6-5 and TRBJ2-5; 7 positions agree with TRBD2. Germline V gives CDR1 MNHEY, CDR2 SVGAGI. The CDR3 is 13 amino acids. J gave up 9 bases and V 6 bases, and 10 bases lay outside the gene matches. CDR3 protein: CASRFTSEGAQYF. CDR3 coding DNA: TGTGCCAGCAGATTCACTAGCGAAGGGGCCCAGTACTTC.

About this clonotype: A much more abundant neighbour one base away suggests this may be a read error. The chain has TRBV30 and TRBJ1-2; 9 bases match TRBD1. In germline, CDR1 is GTSNPN, CDR2 SVGIG (reference sequence). CDR3 size: 16 residues. V gave up 8 bases and J gave up 7 bases; unmatched junction bases: 20. The CDR3 is CAMDLPIGQGRCGYTF. In DNA, the CDR3 is TGTGCCATGGACCTTCCAATCGGACAGGGGCGGTGTGGCTACACCTTC.

The table lists this clonotype with many counts. The gene calls are TRBV6-4 and TRBJ1-5, with a weak D call TRBD1 (6 bases). The germline V gene encodes CDR1 MRHNA and CDR2 SNTAGT. With 3 bases removed from V and 3 bases from J, the gap between germline ends came to 12 bases. This CDR3 comprises 15 residues. The CDR3 protein is CASSESGALNQPQHF. For the CDR3, the DNA is TGTGCCAGCAGTGAATCAGGGGCCCTCAATCAGCCCCAGCATTTT.

This clonotype was observed at least ten times. V gene TRBV15 combines with J gene TRBJ1-5; TRBD1 matches 9 bases. The CDR3 spans 14 residues. J gave up 4 bases and V 3 bases, and 1 base lay outside the gene matches. Germline V gene data show CDR1 as LNHNV and CDR2 as YYDKDF (reference sequence). CDR3 amino acids: CATSSGTGNQPQHF. The DNA of the CDR3 is TGTGCCACCAGCAGCGGGACAGGGAATCAGCCCCAGCATTTT. Using reference TRBV15 and TRBJ1-5 for the parts outside the CDR3, the full variable domain is DAMVIQNPRYQVTQFGKPVTLSCSQTLNHNVMYWYQQKSSQAPKLLFHYYDKDFNNEADTPDNFQSRRPNTSFCFLDIRSPGLGDTAMYLCATSSGTGNQPQHFGDGTRLSIL.

In its sample, this clonotype was seen many times. This chain joins TRBV2 and TRBJ2-6; D is unresolved. The CDR3 consists of 13 residues. The V end lost 6 bases, the J end lost 0 bases, and 3 bases lay between the germline ends. In germline, CDR1 is SNHLY, CDR2 FYNNEI. The CDR3 bases are TGTGCCAGCAGGATCTCTGGGGCCAACGTCCTGACTTTC. Translation: CASRISGANVLTF. Full variable domain (rest looked up from reference TRBV2 and TRBJ2-6): EPEVTQTPSHQVTQMGQEVILRCVPISNHLYFYWYRQILGQKVEFLVSFYNNEISEKSEIFDDQFSVERPDGSNFTLKIRSTKLEDSAMYFCASRISGANVLTFGAGSRLTVL.

This clonotype was picked up many times. This chain connects TRBV15 to TRBJ1-2; TRBD1 might be the D (6 bases). Per the germline V gene, CDR1 is LNHNV and CDR2 is YYDKDF (reference sequence). V shed 1 base and J shed 8 bases, with 14 bases lying between them. This CDR3 spans 14 amino acids. In DNA, the CDR3 is TGTGCCACCAGCAGAGGCGGGACAATATACGGCTACACCTTC. Translation gives CATSRGGTIYGYTF.

The chain couples TRBV29-1 to TRBJ2-2; 9 bases line up with TRBD2. V lost 3 bases to trimming and J lost 6 bases; unmatched junction nucleotides: 5. Germline V gene lookup returns CDR1 SQVTM and CDR2 ANQGSEA. The CDR3 totals 14 residues. CDR3 amino acids: CSVDGGGAAGELFF. As DNA, the CDR3 is TGCAGCGTTGATGGCGGGGGGGCCGCCGGGGAGCTGTTTTTT.

This clonotype was seen more than once but under ten times. In nucleotides, the CDR3 is TGTGCCAGTAGTGGGACTAGCGGCTCTGGGGCCAACGTCCTGACTTTC. This codes for CASSGTSGSGANVLTF. The V gene is TRBV19, the J gene TRBJ2-6; 11 bases match TRBD2. V lost 5 bases to trimming and J lost 0 bases; unmatched junction nucleotides: 0. Germline V gives CDR1 LNHDA, CDR2 SQIVND (reference sequence). CDR3 length equals 16 residues.

In this sample, this clonotype turned up many times. The V gene is TRBV10-3, the J gene TRBJ2-3; the match to TRBD2 covers 7 bases. CDR3 length: 13 amino acids. V shed 8 bases, J shed 2 bases, and the junction held 4 bases outside the gene matches. The germline V gene encodes CDR1 ENHRY and CDR2 SYGVKD. The CDR3 reads CAIGSGDTDTQYF. CDR3 DNA: TGTGCCATCGGGAGCGGGGACACAGATACGCAGTATTTT.

The chain is built from TRBV28 and TRBJ2-7; TRBD2 matches at 9 bases. CDR1 is MDHEN, CDR2 SYDVKM, per germline. The CDR3 is 13 amino acids. V lost 3 bases, J lost 6 bases, and 3 bases stayed unmatched. The CDR3 spells CASSFRGGGEQYF. CDR3 nucleotides: TGTGCCAGCAGTTTTCGCGGGGGGGGCGAGCAGTACTTC.

As regards this clonotype: A much larger clone is a single base away; this may be a read error. This rearrangement joins TRBV2 to TRBJ2-1; D gene uncertain. This CDR3 is 15 amino acids long. Germline V lookup: CDR1 SNHLY, CDR2 FYNNEI. The CDR3 sequence is CASSEAWASYNEQSF. Here the CDR3 DNA reads TGTGCCAGCAGTGAAGCCTGGGCCTCCTACAATGAGCAGTCCTTC.